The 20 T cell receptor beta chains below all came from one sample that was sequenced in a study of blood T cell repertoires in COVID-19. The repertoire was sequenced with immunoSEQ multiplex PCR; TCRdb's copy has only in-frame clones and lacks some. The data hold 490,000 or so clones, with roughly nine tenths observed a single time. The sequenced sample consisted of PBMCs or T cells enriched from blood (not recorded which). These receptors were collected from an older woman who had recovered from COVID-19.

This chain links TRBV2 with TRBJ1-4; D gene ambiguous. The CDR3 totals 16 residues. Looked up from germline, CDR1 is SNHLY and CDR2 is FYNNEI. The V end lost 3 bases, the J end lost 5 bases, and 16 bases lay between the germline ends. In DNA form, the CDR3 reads TGTGCCAGCAGTGATGGACTACGGCTACTAAATGAAAAACTGTTTTTT. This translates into CASSDGLRLLNEKLFF.

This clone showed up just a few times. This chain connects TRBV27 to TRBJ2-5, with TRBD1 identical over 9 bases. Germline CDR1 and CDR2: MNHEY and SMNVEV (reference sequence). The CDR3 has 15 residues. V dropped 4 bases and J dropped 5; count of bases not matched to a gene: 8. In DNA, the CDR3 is TGTGCCAGCAGTTCCCCGGGACAGGGAAGCGAGACCCAGTACTTC. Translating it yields CASSSPGQGSETQYF.

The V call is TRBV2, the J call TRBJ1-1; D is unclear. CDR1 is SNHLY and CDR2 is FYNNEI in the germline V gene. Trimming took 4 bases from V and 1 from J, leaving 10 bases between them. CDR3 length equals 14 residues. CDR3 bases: TGTGCCAGCAGTGCCCAGACACCGAACACTGAAGCTTTCTTT. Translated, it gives CASSAQTPNTEAFF.

Here the CDR3 DNA reads TGTGCCAGCAGCTTAGGGACAGGTACAGCTTTCTTT. Its translation is CASSLGTGTAFF. The chain employs TRBV11-2 and TRBJ1-1, with 7 bases identical to TRBD1. J gave up 10 bases and V 1 base, and 3 bases lay outside the gene matches. This CDR3 contains 12 residues. CDR1 SGHAT and CDR2 FQNNGV come from the germline V gene.

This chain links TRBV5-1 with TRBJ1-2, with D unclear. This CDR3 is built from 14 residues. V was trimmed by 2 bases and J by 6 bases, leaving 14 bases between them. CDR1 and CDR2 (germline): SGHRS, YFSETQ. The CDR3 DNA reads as TGCGCCAGCAGCTTCAAGGGTAGCGGGGATGGCTACACCTTC. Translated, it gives CASSFKGSGDGYTF. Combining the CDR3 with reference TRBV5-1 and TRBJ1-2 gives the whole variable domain KAGVTQTPRYLIKTRGQQVTLSCSPISGHRSVSWYQQTPGQGLQFLFEYFSETQRNKGNFPGRFSGRQFSNSRSEMNVSTLELGDSALYLCASSFKGSGDGYTFGSGTRLTVV.

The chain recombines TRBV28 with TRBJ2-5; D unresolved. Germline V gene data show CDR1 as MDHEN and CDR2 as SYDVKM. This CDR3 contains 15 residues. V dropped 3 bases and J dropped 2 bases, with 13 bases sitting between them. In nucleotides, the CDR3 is TGTGCCAGCAGTTTGGGCAACCACCCTCAAGAGACCCAGTACTTC. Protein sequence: CASSLGNHPQETQYF.

Here the CDR3 DNA reads TGTGCCAGCAGCTTGGAAGGGAAACGGGGGGGTGCCTACAATGAGCAGTTCTTC. Protein sequence: CASSLEGKRGGAYNEQFF. The chain combines TRBV5-4 with TRBJ2-1, with TRBD2 matching 8 bases. Germline V gives CDR1 SGHNT, CDR2 YYREEE (reference sequence). The CDR3 loop spans 18 amino acids. J lost 2 bases, V lost 0 bases, and 10 bases had no gene match.

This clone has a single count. Here the CDR3 reads CASSLVAGASTDTQYF. The CDR3 DNA reads as TGCGCCAGCAGCTTGGTTGCGGGGGCTAGCACAGATACGCAGTATTTT. This chain connects TRBV5-1 to TRBJ2-3; D possibly corresponds to TRBD2 (7 bases). Germline V CDR1 and CDR2: SGHRS, YFSETQ. V was shortened by 0 bases and J by 0 bases, with 11 bases between the two germline ends. This CDR3 comprises 16 residues.

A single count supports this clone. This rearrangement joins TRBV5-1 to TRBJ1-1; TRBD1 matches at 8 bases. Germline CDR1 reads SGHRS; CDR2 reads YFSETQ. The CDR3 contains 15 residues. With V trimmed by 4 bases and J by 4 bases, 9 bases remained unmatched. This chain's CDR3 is CASSPQQGVGTEAFF. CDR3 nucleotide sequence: TGCGCCAGCAGCCCACAACAGGGGGTCGGCACTGAAGCTTTCTTT.

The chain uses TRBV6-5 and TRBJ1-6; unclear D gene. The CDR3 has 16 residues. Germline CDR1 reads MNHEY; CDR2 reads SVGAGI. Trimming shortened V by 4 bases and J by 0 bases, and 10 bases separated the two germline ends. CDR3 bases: TGTGCCAGCAGTTCGACACTTAGCTCCTATAATTCACCCCTCCACTTT. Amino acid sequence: CASSSTLSSYNSPLHF.

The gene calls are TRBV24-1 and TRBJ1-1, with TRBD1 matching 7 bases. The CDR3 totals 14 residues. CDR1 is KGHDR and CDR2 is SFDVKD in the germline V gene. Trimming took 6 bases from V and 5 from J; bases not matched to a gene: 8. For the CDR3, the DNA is TGTGCCACCAGTCCGACAGGGATGGGTACTGAAGCTTTCTTT. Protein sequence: CATSPTGMGTEAFF.

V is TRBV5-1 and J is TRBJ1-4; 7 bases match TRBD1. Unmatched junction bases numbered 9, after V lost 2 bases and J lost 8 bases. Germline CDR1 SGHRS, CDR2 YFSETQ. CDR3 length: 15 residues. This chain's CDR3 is CASSFQGGEGEKLFF. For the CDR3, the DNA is TGCGCCAGCAGCTTTCAGGGGGGTGAAGGGGAAAAACTGTTTTTT.

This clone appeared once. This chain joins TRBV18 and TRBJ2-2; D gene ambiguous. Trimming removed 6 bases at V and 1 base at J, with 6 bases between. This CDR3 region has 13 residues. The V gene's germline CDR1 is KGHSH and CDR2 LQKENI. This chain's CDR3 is CASSTLNTGELFF. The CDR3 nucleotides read TGTGCCAGCTCTACTTTGAACACCGGGGAGCTGTTTTTT.

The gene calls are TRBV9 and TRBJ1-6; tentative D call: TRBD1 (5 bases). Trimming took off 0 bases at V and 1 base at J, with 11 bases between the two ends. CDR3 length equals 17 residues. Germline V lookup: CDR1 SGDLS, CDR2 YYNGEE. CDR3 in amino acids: CASSVGQGGSYNSPLHF. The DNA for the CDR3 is TGTGCCAGCAGCGTAGGTCAGGGAGGTTCCTATAATTCACCCCTCCACTTT. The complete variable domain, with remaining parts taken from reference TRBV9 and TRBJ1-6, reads DSGVTQTPKHLITATGQRVTLRCSPRSGDLSVYWYQQSLDQGLQFLIQYYNGEERAKGNILERFSAQQFPDLHSELNLSSLELGDSALYFCASSVGQGGSYNSPLHFGNGTRLTVT.

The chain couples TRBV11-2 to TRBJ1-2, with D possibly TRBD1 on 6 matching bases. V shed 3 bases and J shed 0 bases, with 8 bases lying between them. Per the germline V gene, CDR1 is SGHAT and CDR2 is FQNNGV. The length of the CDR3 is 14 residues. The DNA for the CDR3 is TGTGCCAGCAGCTTTACAGGGCCTAACTATGGCTACACCTTC. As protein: CASSFTGPNYGYTF.

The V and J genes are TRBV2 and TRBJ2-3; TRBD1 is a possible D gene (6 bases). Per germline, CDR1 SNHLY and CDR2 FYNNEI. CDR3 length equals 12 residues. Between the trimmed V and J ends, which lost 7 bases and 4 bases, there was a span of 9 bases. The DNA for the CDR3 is TGTGCCAGCAACAGGGCTCCAGATACGCAGTATTTT. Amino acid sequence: CASNRAPDTQYF.

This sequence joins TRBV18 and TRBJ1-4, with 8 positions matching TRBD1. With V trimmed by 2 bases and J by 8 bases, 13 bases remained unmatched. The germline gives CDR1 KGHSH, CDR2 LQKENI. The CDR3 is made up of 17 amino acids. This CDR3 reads CASSPGAGGTGGEKLFF. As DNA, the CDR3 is TGTGCCAGCTCACCAGGGGCAGGAGGGACAGGAGGCGAAAAACTGTTTTTT.

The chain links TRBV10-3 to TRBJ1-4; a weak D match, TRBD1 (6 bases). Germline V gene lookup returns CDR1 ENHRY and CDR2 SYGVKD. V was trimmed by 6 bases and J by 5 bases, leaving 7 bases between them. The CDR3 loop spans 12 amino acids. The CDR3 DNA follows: TGTGCCATCAGGGACAGAAATGAAAAACTGTTTTTT. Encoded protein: CAIRDRNEKLFF.

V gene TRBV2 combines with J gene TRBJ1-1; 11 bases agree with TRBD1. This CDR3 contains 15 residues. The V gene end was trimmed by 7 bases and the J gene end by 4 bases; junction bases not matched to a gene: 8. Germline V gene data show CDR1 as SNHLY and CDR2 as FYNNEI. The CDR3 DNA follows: TGTGCCAGCACCAGAGCGGGGACAGGGGGCACTGAAGCTTTCTTT. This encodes CASTRAGTGGTEAFF.

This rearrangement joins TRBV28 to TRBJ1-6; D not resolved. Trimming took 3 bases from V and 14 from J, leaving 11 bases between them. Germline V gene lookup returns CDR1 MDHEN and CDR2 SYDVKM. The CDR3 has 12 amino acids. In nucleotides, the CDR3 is TGTGCCAGCAGTTTGGAGCTTGAGGCCCTCCACTTT. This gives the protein CASSLELEALHF. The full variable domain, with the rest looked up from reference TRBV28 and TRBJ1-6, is DVKVTQSSRYLVKRTGEKVFLECVQDMDHENMFWYRQDPGLGLRLIYFSYDVKMKEKGDIPEGYSVSREKKERFSLILESASTNQTSMYLCASSLELEALHFGNGTRLTVT.